Included here is one T cell receptor (beta chain) sequence, with context. The data were taken from a study of PD-L1 blockade in urothelial cancer. The overall study: Blood was evaluated 3 weeks (second dose) and 6 weeks after therapy began.

The data were produced by immunoSEQ multiplex PCR, yet TCRdb's version contains in-frame clones alone and is incomplete. The table lists 35,000 or so clones, around 82% of them singletons. Sequencing used PBMCs, obtained around atezolizumab (anti-PD-L1) treatment. This receptor was obtained from a man aged 55 to 70 with urothelial cancer.

The CDR3 loop reads CASSSVWANSPLHF. Here the CDR3 DNA reads TGTGCCAGTAGTTCTGTTTGGGCTAATTCACCCCTCCACTTT. The chain combines TRBV19 with TRBJ1-6; D is unresolved. V was trimmed by 5 bases and J by 6 bases, leaving 11 bases between them. The CDR3 length is 14 residues. The germline CDR1 and CDR2 sequences are LNHDA and SQIVND (reference sequence).